The table lists the clone carrying this TCR beta chain with a few counts. Its antigen is currently unknown. The sample originates from a study of T-cell memory formation after mild COVID-19. The overall study: The TCR clusters were mostly specific to one donor. Study outcomes and limitations: Cross-reactive memory appears to have joined, as suggested by some responding clones showing up in pre-infection memory. Clones contracting day 15 to 85 were balanced CD4/CD8; later expanders leaned CD4+.

TCRdb reanalysed the 5' RACE reads using MiXCR and keeps one entry per CDR3 protein. The table shows about 110,000 distinct CDR3 sequences, with around 12% occurring only once. CDR1 and CDR2 (germline): SGHTA, FQGNSA. Germline trimming cut 3 bases from V and 3 bases from J; bases unmatched to any gene: 12. This CDR3 comprises 17 residues. The chain combines TRBV7-2 with TRBJ2-5; 8 nucleotides line up with TRBD2. The specimen was PBMCs or a T cell subset sorted from them (not recorded which). This sequence originates from an adult woman who had mild COVID-19 (a few samples of this study predate the infection). Cell type and time point are not known. CDR3 nucleotide sequence: TGTGCCAGCAGCTTCCCCGAAGTAGCGGGGCCGGAAGAGACCCAGTACTTC. This sequence encodes CASSFPEVAGPEETQYF.